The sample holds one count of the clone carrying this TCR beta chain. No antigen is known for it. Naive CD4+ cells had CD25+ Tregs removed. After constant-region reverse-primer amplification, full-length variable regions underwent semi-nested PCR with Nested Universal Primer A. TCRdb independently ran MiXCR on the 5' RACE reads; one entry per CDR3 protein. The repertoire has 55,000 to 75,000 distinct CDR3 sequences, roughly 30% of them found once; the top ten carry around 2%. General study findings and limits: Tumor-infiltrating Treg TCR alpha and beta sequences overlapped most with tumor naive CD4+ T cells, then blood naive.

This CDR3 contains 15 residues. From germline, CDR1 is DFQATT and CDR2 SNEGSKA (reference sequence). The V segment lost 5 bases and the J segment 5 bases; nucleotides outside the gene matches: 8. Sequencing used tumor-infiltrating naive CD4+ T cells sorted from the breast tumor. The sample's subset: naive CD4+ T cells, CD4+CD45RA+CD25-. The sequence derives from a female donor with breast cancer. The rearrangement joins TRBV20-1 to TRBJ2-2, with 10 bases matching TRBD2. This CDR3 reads CSAGPSGSGTGELFF. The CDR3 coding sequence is TGCAGTGCTGGTCCTAGCGGGAGCGGAACCGGGGAGCTGTTTTTT.